Presented here are 8 T cell receptor beta chains from one specimen sequenced in a study of radiation and T cells in renal cell carcinoma. Sequencing was performed with immunoSEQ multiplex PCR; in TCRdb, only in-frame clones are kept and a portion is missing. The sample includes about 78,000 clones, 80% to 90% of them seen just once. Indicated time point: blood 4 weeks post-SBRT, at nephrectomy. Stated treatment: 15 Gy SBRT to primary tumor, nephrectomy 4 weeks later. This specimen consisted of blood, obtained from a patient whose treatment included radiotherapy and nephrectomy. These receptors came from a woman aged 70-85 years with renal cell carcinoma.

V and J are TRBV4-2 and TRBJ1-2; 7 bases agree with TRBD1. The CDR3 runs to 15 residues. Germline CDR1 LGHNA, CDR2 YNFKEQ. Trimming at V came to 1 base and at J to 2 bases, leaving 4 bases not matched to a gene. The CDR3 DNA sequence: TGTGCCAGCAGCCAAGCCCCGACAGGGAACTATGGCTACACCTTC. It encodes CASSQAPTGNYGYTF.

The chain has TRBV21-1 and TRBJ2-7; the table assigns TRBD2, which was not confirmed against the DNA. TRBV21-1 has pseudogene status. CDR3 size: 12 residues. CDR3 nucleotides: TGTGCCAGCACCCGGGAGGTTTACGAGCAGTACTTC. As protein: CASTREVYEQYF.

This clone was seen once. The CDR3 region is CAWSVLVGNEQFF. CDR3 DNA: TGTGCCTGGAGTGTACTCGTGGGCAATGAGCAGTTCTTC. The rearrangement uses TRBV30 and TRBJ2-1; D not resolved. The ends were cut back, 0 bases at V and 6 bases at J, with 9 bases in the middle. This CDR3 spans 13 amino acids. Per germline, CDR1 GTSNPN and CDR2 SVGIG (reference sequence).

This clone has only a few counts. This chain uses TRBV6-1 with TRBJ1-1, with a weak D call TRBD1 (5 bases). The germline V gene encodes CDR1 MNHNS and CDR2 SASEGT. V shed 7 bases and J shed 10 bases, with 13 bases lying between them. This CDR3 has 11 residues. CDR3 DNA: TGTGCCAGCACCCTAGGGCAGGGAGCTTTCTTT. It codes for CASTLGQGAFF.

This clone was recorded once. This chain links TRBV5-6 with TRBJ1-1; 8 nucleotides agree with TRBD1. CDR3 size: 14 residues. The V gene's germline CDR1 is SGHDT and CDR2 YYEEEE. V gave up 2 bases and J gave up 1 base; unmatched junction bases: 1. The CDR3 loop is CASSFGQGNTEAFF. The CDR3 DNA reads TGTGCCAGCAGCTTCGGACAGGGGAACACTGAAGCTTTCTTT.

The chain employs TRBV4-1 and TRBJ1-3, with D hard to call. Germline CDR1 reads MGHRA; CDR2 reads YSYEKL. This CDR3 contains 14 residues. The V gene lost 4 bases and the J gene lost 1 base, with 8 bases spanning the gap. In nucleotides, the CDR3 is TGCGCCAGCAGCCCCTCGGTATCTGGAAACACCATATATTTT. This translates into CASSPSVSGNTIYF.

The DNA for the CDR3 is TGTGCCAGCAGCTGGGACACCCGGGAGGGGCAGCCCCAGCATTTT. This translates into CASSWDTREGQPQHF. This chain uses TRBV5-5 with TRBJ1-5, with TRBD1 as a possible D gene (6 bases). The CDR3 has 15 amino acids. Trimming cost V 3 bases and J 7 bases, with 17 bases left between them. Germline V gene sequence: CDR1 SGHKS, CDR2 YYEKEE (reference sequence).

The chain is built from TRBV5-1 and TRBJ2-7, with 14 bases that match TRBD2. Germline trimming cut 3 bases from V and 3 bases from J; bases unmatched to any gene: 2. This CDR3 region has 15 residues. CDR1 SGHRS and CDR2 YFSETQ come from the germline V gene. CDR3 region: CASSSTSGGVYEQYF. Here the CDR3 DNA reads TGCGCCAGCAGCTCGACTAGCGGGGGGGTCTACGAGCAGTACTTC.